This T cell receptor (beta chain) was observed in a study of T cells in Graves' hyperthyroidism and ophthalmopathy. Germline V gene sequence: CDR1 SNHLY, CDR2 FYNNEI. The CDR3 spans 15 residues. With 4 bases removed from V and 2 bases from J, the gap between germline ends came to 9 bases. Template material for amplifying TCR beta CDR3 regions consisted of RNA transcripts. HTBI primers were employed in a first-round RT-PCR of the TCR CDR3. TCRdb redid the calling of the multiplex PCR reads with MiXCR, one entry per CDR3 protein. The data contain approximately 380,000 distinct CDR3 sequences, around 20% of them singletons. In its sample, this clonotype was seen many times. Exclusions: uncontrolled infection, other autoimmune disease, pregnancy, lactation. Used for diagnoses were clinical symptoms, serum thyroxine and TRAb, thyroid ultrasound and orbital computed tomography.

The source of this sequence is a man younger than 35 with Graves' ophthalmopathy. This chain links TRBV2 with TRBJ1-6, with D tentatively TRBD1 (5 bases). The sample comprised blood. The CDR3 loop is CASSGQGTYNSPLHF. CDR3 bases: TGTGCCAGCAGTGGGCAGGGAACCTATAATTCACCCCTCCACTTT.